A selection of T cell receptor beta chains follows, all from one sample in a study of cytomegalovirus exposure and HLA in healthy donors. Profiled with immunoSEQ multiplex PCR; TCRdb holds only in-frame clones, not every one. The sample has 200,000 or so clones, under 85% seen once; the top ten hold approximately 1.5%. The specimen sequenced was PBMCs. These receptors were taken from a man between 45 and 60 years old in good health and CMV-seronegative. The CDR3 runs from the conserved cysteine through the conserved F or W. D genes are given only for firm matches.

V gene	CDR3 length	J gene	D gene	CDR3 protein
TRBV11-2	12	TRBJ2-3	.	CASSLNTDTQYF
TRBV11-2	15	TRBJ2-7	TRBD1	CASSLVTGEGYEQYF
TRBV2	14	TRBJ1-1	TRBD1	CASRGTGRGTEAFF
TRBV5-1	15	TRBJ2-1	TRBD2	CASIFSSGPNNEQFF
TRBV19	14	TRBJ2-7	.	CASSMAGGTYEQYF
TRBV28	14	TRBJ1-5	TRBD1	CASSLGTVSQPQHF
TRBV11-2	19	TRBJ2-1	TRBD2	CASSLGGGRGPRLYNEQFF
TRBV30	13	TRBJ1-2	.	CAWSVGGGRGYTF
TRBV15	16	.	TRBD2	CATSREVAGASYEQYF
TRBV5-1	16	TRBJ2-3	TRBD2	CASSHETSGVTDTQYF
TRBV10-3	14	TRBJ2-7	.	CAISAPDIKDEQYF
TRBV4-2	16	TRBJ1-2	TRBD1	CASSPHRGQGDYGYTF
TRBV28	16	TRBJ1-5	.	CASRKQGVGYNQPQHF
TRBV27	14	TRBJ2-5	.	CASSLGTALKTQYF
TRBV28	15	TRBJ1-5	TRBD1	CASRPRTGGGQPQHF
TRBV15	15	TRBJ2-7	.	CATSRVGFGSYEQYF
TRBV9	15	TRBJ2-1	TRBD2	CASTPGLAGYNEQFF
TRBV14	12	TRBJ2-5	.	CASSSLQETQYF
TRBV10-3	13	TRBJ2-3	.	CAIARSYTDTQYF
TRBV6-1	12	TRBJ2-7	.	CASSELRYEQYF
TRBV27	13	TRBJ2-7	TRBD2	CASRWREGYEQYF
TRBV4-2	13	.	TRBD2	CASSPGLASEQYF
TRBV15	17	TRBJ2-3	TRBD1	CATSKVAWDSSTDTQYF
TRBV7-7	15	TRBJ2-1	.	CASSLGSGLLNEQFF
TRBV25-1	15	TRBJ1-5	.	CASSELGGDNQPQHF
TRBV30	14	TRBJ2-1	.	CAWSDGRPYNEQFF
TRBV29-1	11	TRBJ2-1	.	CSVARGNEQFF
TRBV5-4	15	TRBJ2-1	TRBD1	CASSRRTGTYNEQFF
TRBV28	14	TRBJ2-1	TRBD2	CASRSSGDYNEQFF
TRBV5-1	14	TRBJ2-7	TRBD1	CASSRTGEEYEQYF
TRBV29-1	16	TRBJ2-1	TRBD2	CSGNDGSGRFYNEQFF
TRBV9	17	TRBJ2-5	.	CASSVSAGGSPQETQYF
TRBV27	15	TRBJ1-3	TRBD1	CASSWTGNSGNTIYF
TRBV18	16	TRBJ1-1	TRBD1	CASSPRQGGGFTEAFF
TRBV18	17	TRBJ1-2	.	CASSSNQVGTSSYGYTF
TRBV27	16	TRBJ2-5	TRBD2	CASSFSGRAWQETQYF
TRBV7-8	16	TRBJ2-6	.	CATRSTSRPGANVLTF
TRBV28	14	TRBJ2-7	.	CASSFDGSSYEQYF
TRBV4-2	19	TRBJ1-2	TRBD1	CASSQVIGTGLLANYGYTF
TRBV9	12	TRBJ2-3	.	CASSVALDTQYF
TRBV5-1	16	TRBJ2-7	TRBD2	CASSPEFSGRTDEQYF
TRBV19	17	TRBJ2-1	TRBD2	CASRAPSGSPAWDEQFF
TRBV2	15	TRBJ2-2	.	CASSESGGGTGELFF
TRBV18	15	TRBJ2-7	TRBD1	CASSLGQGKTYEQYF
TRBV18	15	TRBJ1-1	.	CASSLLDSVNTEAFF
TRBV11-2	17	TRBJ2-1	TRBD2	CASSSPRTSGRAREQFF
TRBV29-1	15	TRBJ2-1	TRBD1	CSVLPDRGSYNEQFF
TRBV19	15	TRBJ2-7	TRBD2	CASSSLTSGSGEQYF
TRBV7-6	14	TRBJ2-1	.	CASSLARGSNEQFF
TRBV11-2	14	TRBJ1-1	.	CASSDNYQNTEAFF
TRBV6-6	15	TRBJ1-2	TRBD1	CASSSSGQRERGYTF
TRBV30	12	TRBJ1-6	.	CAWTGFNSPLHF
TRBV29-1	12	TRBJ2-7	TRBD1	CSVGDRTYEQYF
TRBV6-5	14	TRBJ2-3	TRBD2	CASNPTSGTDTQYF
TRBV4-1	16	TRBJ1-5	.	CASSQEGSNSNQPQHF
TRBV7-7	13	TRBJ2-7	TRBD2	CASSPRGGHEQYF